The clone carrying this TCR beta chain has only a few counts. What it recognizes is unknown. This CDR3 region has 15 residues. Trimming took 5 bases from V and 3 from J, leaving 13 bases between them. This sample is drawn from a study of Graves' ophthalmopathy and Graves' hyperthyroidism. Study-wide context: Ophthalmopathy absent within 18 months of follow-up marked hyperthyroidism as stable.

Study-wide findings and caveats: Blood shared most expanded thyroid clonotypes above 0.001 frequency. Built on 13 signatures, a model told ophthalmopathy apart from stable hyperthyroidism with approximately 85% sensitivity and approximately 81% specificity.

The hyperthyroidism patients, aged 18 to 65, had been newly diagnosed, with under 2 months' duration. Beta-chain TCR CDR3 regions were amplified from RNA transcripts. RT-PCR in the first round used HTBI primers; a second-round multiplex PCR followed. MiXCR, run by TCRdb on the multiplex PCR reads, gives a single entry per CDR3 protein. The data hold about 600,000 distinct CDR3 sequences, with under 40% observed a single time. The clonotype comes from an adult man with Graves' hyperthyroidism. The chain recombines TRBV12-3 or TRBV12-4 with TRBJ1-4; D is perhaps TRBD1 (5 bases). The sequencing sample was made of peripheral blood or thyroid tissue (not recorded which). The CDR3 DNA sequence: TGTGCCAGCAGTGTCAGGGACTTATCTAATGAAAAACTGTTTTTT. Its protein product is CASSVRDLSNEKLFF.